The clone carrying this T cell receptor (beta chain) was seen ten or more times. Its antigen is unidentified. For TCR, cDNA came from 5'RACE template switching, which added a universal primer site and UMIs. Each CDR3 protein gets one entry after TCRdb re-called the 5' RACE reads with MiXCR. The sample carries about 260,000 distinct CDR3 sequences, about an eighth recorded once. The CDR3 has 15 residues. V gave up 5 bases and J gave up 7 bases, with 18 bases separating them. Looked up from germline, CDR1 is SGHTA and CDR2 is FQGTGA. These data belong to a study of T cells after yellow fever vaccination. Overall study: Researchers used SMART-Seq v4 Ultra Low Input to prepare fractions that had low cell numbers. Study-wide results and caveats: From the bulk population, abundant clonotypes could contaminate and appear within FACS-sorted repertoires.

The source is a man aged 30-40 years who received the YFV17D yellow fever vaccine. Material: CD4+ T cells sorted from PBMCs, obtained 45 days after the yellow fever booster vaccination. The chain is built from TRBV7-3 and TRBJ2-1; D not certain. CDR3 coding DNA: TGTGCCAGCAGCCATAAAGGGCCTGGGATGAATGAGCAGTTCTTC. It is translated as CASSHKGPGMNEQFF.